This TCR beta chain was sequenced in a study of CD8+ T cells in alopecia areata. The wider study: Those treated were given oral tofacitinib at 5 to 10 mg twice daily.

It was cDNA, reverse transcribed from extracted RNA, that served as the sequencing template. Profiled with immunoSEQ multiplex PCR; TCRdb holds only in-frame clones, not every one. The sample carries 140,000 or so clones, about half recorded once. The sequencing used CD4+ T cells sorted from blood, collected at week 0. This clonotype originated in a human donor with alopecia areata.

The CDR3 DNA reads TGTGCCAGTAGTCGTACGGGGGGGAATGAGCAGTTCTTC. Its protein is CASSRTGGNEQFF. The gene calls are TRBV19 and TRBJ2-1; 8 bases line up with TRBD2. V shed 5 bases and J 7 bases; nucleotides not matched to a gene: 4. This CDR3 contains 13 residues. Per the germline V gene, CDR1 is LNHDA and CDR2 is SQIVND (reference sequence).